What follows is one TCR beta chain and its context. The target of this receptor is not known. Nothing much larger sits one base from this clone, and base qualities are not available. This record comes from a study of T cells in Graves' hyperthyroidism and ophthalmopathy (dated by TCRdb to about 2019). As for the study more broadly: Peripheral blood samples were taken at initial diagnosis, before any treatment was given. The 95 to 100 discovery patients were divided at random into training and test sets in a 7:3 ratio. To identify distinguishing TCR V-J signatures, a discovery cohort of roughly 100 patients was used, comprising 43 with Graves' ophthalmopathy and about 59 with stable Graves' hyperthyroidism. Thyroid tissue and blood T-cell repertoires from about 6 Graves' hyperthyroidism patients were also compared in the study. The paper describes TCR Vbeta CDR3 sequencing of fewer than 150 peripheral blood samples, made up of about 40 ophthalmopathy patients, 70 to 75 hyperthyroidism patients and roughly 17 progressor patients. Once sampling was done, hyperthyroidism patients were given methimazole at a starting dose of 30 mg daily, whereas ophthalmopathy patients were given high-dose intravenous methylprednisolone. Prospective prediction of ophthalmopathy was tested in an independent validation cohort of 18 to 20 hyperthyroidism patients and 17 patients who later progressed to ophthalmopathy. Overall study results and their limits: During validation, the model predicted progression to ophthalmopathy a median of about 6.3 months ahead of onset, with roughly 65% sensitivity and 72% to 80% specificity. A model built on a 13 V-J signature distinguished ophthalmopathy from stable hyperthyroidism, reaching 85% to 90% sensitivity and 81% to 83% specificity in cross-validation and 80%/75% in testing. Most expanded thyroid clonotypes (frequency above 0.001) were also detected in blood, a finding suggesting that blood repertoires may reflect thyroid immune responses. No statistical method was used to fix the sample size in advance, and group allocation was not hidden from the investigators.

The hyperthyroidism patients were between 18 and 65 years old and newly diagnosed, with a disease duration of less than 2 months. Any patient with an uncontrolled infection, another autoimmune disease, pregnancy or lactation was excluded. Clinical symptoms, serum thyroxine and TRAb, thyroid ultrasound, and orbital computed tomography formed the basis for the diagnoses. For progressor patients, blood was drawn at the first diagnosis of hyperthyroidism, before any ophthalmopathy symptoms had appeared. PBMCs were separated from approximately 10 ml of fresh peripheral blood using Ficoll-Paque density gradient centrifugation. Progressor patients were initially diagnosed with Graves' hyperthyroidism and developed ophthalmopathy during follow-up. Total RNA was extracted with Trizol reagent, and quality was checked on an Agilent 2100 Bioanalyzer. The TCR beta CDR3 regions were amplified from RNA transcripts. A first-round RT-PCR of the TCR CDR3 used the HTBI primer set with the Qiagen OneStep RT-PCR kit. Libraries were constructed in a second round of multiplex PCR, after which size selection and purification were performed. Sequencing of the libraries was done on an Illumina HiSeq2000 using paired-end 100 bp reads. The original pipeline was this. SOAPnuke was used to process the raw data, throwing out any read that contained adapters or uncalled bases, had a mean Phred below 15, or lacked an exact constant-primer or identifier match. High-quality paired reads were merged with COPE v1.2.5, and unique nucleotide sequences were defined as clonotypes. MiTCR v1.1 was used to align clonotypes to the IMGT TRBV, TRBD and TRBJ reference segments. The analysis was restricted to V-J combinations with a frequency above 0.0001, which together covered 99.2% of the repertoires. The TCS score was defined as the ratio of F50 (clonal expansion) to E x V (chaos), calculated using BLOSUM62-based TCRdist between CDR3 peptides within each V-J. Welch's t-statistics and random forest reduced just over 500 V-J features to roughly 13, which were used in a naive Bayes classifier (R e1071). TCRdb itself trimmed the public reads at Q25 with fastp, ran MiXCR and retained productive beta chains. Rows merge per CDR3 protein into single entries with the most common DNA and genes. TCRdb assigned the V and J calls; the authors' analysis was not used. This sample has almost 600,000 distinct CDR3 sequences in its table, and approximately 15% of those were observed once. The ten largest clones add up to around 5.4% of the sample.

The material sequenced was blood. The TCR comes from a woman in her 30s with Graves' hyperthyroidism that later progressed to Graves' ophthalmopathy.

The CDR3 reads CASSQFVTTDTQYF. The nucleotide sequence reads as follows: TGTGCCAGCAGTCAGTTCGTTACCACAGATACGCAGTATTTT. The sequence joins TRBV6-1 to TRBJ2-3, with the identity of the D gene unclear. CDR3 length: 14 amino acids, cysteine to phenylalanine. Of the read, only the CDR3 DNA is kept; its 42 bases are in frame from base 1. V and J lose 5 bases and 2 bases, and a span of 11 bases separates them. In the germline V gene, CDR1 corresponds to MNHNS and CDR2 to SASEGT.